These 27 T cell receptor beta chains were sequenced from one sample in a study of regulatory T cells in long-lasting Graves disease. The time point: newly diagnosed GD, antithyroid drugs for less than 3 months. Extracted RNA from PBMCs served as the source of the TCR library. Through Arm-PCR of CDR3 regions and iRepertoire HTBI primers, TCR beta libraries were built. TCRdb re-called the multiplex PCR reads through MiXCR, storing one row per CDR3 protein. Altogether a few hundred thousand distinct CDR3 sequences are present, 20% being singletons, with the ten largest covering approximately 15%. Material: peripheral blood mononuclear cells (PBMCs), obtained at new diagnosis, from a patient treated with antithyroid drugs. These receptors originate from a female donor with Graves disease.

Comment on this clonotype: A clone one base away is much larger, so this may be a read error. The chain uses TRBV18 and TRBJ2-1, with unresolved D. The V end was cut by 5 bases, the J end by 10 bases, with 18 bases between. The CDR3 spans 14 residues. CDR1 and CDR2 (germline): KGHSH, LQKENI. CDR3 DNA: TGTGCCAGCTCATTAACCGGGCCCTCAGTCGAGCAGTTCTTC. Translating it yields CASSLTGPSVEQFF.

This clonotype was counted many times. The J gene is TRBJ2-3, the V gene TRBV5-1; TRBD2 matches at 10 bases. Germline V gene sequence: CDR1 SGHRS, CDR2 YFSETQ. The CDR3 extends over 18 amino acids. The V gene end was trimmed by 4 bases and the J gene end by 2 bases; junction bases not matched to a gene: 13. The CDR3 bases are TGCGCCAGCAGCCCGACGGGCCTAGCGGGGGCCACCACAGATACGCAGTATTTT. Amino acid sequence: CASSPTGLAGATTDTQYF.

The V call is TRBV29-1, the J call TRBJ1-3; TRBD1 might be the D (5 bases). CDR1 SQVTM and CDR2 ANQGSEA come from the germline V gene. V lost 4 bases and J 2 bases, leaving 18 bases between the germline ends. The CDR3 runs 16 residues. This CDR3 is CSVGGEKGRTGNTIYF. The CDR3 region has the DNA TGCAGCGTTGGAGGGGAGAAGGGGCGGACTGGAAACACCATATATTTT.

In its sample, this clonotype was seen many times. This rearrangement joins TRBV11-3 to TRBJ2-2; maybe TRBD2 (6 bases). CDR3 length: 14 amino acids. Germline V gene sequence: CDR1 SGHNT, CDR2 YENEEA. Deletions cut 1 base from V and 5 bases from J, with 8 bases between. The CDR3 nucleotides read TGTGCCAGCAGCTTAGGGGCGGGAACCGGGGAGCTGTTTTTT. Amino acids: CASSLGAGTGELFF.

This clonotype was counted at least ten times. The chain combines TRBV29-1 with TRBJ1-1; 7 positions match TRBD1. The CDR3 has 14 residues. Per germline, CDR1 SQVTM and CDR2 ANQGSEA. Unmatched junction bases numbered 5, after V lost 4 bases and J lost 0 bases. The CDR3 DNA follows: TGCAGCGTTGGAGGGGGCATCTTGAACACTGAAGCTTTCTTT. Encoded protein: CSVGGGILNTEAFF.

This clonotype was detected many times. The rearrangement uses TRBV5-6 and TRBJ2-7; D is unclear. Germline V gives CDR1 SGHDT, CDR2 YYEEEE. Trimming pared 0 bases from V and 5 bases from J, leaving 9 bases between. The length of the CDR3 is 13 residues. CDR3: CASSLGSWDEQYF. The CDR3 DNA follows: TGTGCCAGCAGCTTGGGGTCATGGGACGAGCAGTACTTC.

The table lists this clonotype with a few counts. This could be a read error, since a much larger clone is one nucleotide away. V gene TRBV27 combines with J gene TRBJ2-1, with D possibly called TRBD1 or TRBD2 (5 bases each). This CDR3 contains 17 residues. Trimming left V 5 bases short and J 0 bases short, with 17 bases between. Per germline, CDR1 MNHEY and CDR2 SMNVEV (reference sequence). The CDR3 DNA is TGTGCCAGCAGTACGCAAGGGACGGCGAGCTCCTACAATGAGCAGTTCTTC. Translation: CASSTQGTASSYNEQFF.

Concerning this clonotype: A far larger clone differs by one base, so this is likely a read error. CDR3 sequence reads: CASTLSGIAGDEQFF. Written as DNA, the CDR3 is TGTGCCAGCACCTTATCGGGAATAGCGGGAGATGAGCAGTTCTTC. The V and J genes are TRBV12-3 or TRBV12-4 and TRBJ2-1, with 9 bases lining up with TRBD2. This CDR3 has 15 amino acids. V shed 7 bases and J 8 bases; nucleotides not matched to a gene: 12.

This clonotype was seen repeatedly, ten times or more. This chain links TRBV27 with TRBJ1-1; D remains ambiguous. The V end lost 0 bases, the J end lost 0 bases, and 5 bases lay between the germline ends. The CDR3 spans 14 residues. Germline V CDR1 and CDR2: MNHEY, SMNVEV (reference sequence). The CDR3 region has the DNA TGTGCCAGCAGTTTATCACCGGTGAACACTGAAGCTTTCTTT. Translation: CASSLSPVNTEAFF.

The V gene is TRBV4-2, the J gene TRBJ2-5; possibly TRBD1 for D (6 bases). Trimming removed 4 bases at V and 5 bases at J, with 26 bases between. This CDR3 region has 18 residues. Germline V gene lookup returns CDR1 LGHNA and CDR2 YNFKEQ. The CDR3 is CASSLSGGPQGRGETQYF. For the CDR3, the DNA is TGTGCCAGCAGCCTCTCTGGAGGTCCCCAGGGGAGAGGGGAGACCCAGTACTTC.

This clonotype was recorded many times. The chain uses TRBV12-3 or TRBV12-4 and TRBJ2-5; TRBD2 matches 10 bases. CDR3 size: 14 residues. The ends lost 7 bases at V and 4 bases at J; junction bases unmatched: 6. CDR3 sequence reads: CASTSGLASETQYF. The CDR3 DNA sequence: TGTGCCAGCACCTCGGGACTAGCGTCAGAGACCCAGTACTTC.

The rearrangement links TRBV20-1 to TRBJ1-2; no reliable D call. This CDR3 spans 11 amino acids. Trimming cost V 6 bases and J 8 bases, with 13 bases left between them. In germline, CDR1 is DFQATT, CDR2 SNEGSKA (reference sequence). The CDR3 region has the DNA TGCAGTGCCCAACCACAAGTAGGCTACACCTTC. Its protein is CSAQPQVGYTF.

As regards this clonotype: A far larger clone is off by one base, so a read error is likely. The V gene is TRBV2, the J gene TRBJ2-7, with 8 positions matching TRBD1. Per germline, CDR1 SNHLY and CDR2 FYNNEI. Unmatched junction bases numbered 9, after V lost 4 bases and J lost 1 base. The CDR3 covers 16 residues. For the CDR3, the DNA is TGTGCCAGCAGTGGGGGACAGGAAGACCTTTCCTACGAGCAGTACTTC. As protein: CASSGGQEDLSYEQYF.

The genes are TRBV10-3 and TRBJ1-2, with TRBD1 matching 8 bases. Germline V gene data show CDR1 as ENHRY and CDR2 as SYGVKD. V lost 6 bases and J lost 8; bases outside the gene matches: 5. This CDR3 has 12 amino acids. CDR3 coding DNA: TGTGCCATCAGGGACAGGGCGATGGGCTACACCTTC. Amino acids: CAIRDRAMGYTF.

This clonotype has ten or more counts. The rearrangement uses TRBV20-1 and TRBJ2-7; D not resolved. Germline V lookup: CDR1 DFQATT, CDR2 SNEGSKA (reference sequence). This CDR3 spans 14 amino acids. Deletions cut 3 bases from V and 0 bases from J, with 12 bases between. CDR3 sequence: CSASFMGNSYEQYF. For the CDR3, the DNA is TGCAGTGCTAGTTTTATGGGTAACTCCTACGAGCAGTACTTC.

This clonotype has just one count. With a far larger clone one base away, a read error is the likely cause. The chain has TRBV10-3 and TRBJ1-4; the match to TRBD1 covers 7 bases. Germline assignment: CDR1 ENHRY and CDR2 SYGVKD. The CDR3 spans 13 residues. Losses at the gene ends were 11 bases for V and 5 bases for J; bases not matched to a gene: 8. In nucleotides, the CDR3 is TGTGCCGGCAGGGACAGCCAGAATGAAAAACTGTTTTTT. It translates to CAGRDSQNEKLFF.

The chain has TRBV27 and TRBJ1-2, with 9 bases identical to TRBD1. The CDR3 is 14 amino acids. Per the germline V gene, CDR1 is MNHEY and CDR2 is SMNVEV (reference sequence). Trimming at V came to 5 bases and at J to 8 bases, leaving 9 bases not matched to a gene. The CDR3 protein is CASSAYRGRMGYTF. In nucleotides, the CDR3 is TGTGCCAGCAGTGCCTACAGGGGGCGCATGGGCTACACCTTC.

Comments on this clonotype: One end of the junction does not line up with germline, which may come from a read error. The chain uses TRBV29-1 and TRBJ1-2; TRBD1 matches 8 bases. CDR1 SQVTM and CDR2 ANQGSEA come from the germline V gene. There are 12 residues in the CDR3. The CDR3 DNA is TGCATCGTTCCGGACAGGGTTCCTGGCTACACCTTC. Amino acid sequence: CIVPDRVPGYTF.

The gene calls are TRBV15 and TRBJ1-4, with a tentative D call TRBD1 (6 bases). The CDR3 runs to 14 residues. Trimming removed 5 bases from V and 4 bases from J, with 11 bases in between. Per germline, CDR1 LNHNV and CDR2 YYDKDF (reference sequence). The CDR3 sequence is CATSSQGINEKLFF. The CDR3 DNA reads TGTGCCACCAGCTCCCAGGGGATTAATGAAAAACTGTTTTTT.

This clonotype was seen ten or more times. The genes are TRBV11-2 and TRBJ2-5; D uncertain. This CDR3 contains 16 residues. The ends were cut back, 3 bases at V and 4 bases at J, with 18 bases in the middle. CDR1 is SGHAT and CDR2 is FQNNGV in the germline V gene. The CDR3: CASSFIGWGGGETQYF. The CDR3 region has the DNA TGTGCCAGCAGCTTCATCGGATGGGGTGGCGGAGAGACCCAGTACTTC.

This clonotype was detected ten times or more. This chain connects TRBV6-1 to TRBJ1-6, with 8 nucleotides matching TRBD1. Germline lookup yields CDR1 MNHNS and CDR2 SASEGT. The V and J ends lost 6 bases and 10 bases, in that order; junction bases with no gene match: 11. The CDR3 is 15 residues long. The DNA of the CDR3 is TGTGCCAGCAGGGATTGGACAGGGAGGGAATCACCCCTCCACTTT. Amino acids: CASRDWTGRESPLHF.

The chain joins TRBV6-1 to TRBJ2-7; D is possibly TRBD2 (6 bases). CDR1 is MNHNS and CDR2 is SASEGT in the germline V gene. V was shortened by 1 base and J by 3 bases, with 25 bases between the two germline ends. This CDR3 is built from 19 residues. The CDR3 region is CASSEDTRSSRGYLYEQYF. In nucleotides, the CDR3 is TGTGCCAGCAGTGAAGATACCAGGTCTAGCCGGGGGTACCTCTACGAGCAGTACTTC.

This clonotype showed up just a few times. The CDR3 region is CASSLREHTGELFF. The DNA for the CDR3 is TGTGCCAGCAGCCTGAGAGAACACACCGGGGAGCTGTTTTTT. This chain joins TRBV6-2 or TRBV6-3 and TRBJ2-2; no firm D call. Germline CDR1 and CDR2: MNHEY and SVGEGT. V was cut by 6 bases and J by 3 bases, with 11 bases left in between. CDR3 length: 14 residues.

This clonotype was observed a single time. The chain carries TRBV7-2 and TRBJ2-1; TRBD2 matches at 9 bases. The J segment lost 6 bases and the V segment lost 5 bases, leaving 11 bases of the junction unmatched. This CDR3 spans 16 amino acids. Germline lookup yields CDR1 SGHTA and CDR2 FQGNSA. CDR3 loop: CASSILAGRVANEQFF. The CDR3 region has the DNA TGTGCCAGCAGCATCCTAGCGGGGAGGGTGGCCAATGAGCAGTTCTTC.

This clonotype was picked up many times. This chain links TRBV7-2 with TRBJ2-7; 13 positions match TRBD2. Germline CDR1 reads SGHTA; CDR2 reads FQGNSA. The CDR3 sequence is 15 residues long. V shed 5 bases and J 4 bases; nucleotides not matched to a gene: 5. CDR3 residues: CASSPRLAGGYEQYF. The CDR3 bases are TGTGCCAGCAGCCCAAGACTAGCGGGAGGTTACGAGCAGTACTTC.

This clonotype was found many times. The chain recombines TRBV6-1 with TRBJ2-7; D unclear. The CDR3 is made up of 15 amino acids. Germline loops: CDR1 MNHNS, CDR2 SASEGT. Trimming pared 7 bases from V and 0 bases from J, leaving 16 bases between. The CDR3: CASKRRSQSSYEQYF. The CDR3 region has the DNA TGTGCCAGCAAACGAAGATCCCAGAGCTCCTACGAGCAGTACTTC.

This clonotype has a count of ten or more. The CDR3: CASSRRTEKDGYTF. CDR3 DNA sequence: TGTGCCAGCAGCCGCCGGACAGAGAAGGATGGCTACACCTTC. The chain joins TRBV7-2 to TRBJ1-2, with a weak D call TRBD1 (6 bases). Trimming took off 5 bases at V and 6 bases at J, with 16 bases between the two ends. The CDR3 has 14 residues. Germline V gene sequence: CDR1 SGHTA, CDR2 FQGNSA.